This T cell receptor beta chain was sequenced for a study of T-cell reconstitution after alpha-beta-depleted transplantation in children. Study outcomes and limitations: By about two months after transplant, alpha-beta T cells reportedly arose from several hundred graft clones that had expanded.

This clonotype came up many times. Its specificity is not known. It was with unique molecular identifiers that the TCRbeta library was prepared. In TCRdb, the PCR reads were re-called with MiXCR into one record per CDR3 protein. The sample includes fewer than 700,000 distinct CDR3 sequences, roughly 23% seen only once; the top ten take roughly an eighth. There are 14 residues in the CDR3. This sequence joins TRBV21-1 and TRBJ2-7. TRBV21-1 is a pseudogene locus. The sample was PBMCs, mostly from graft donor cells, taken 360 days after TCRalphabeta/CD19-depleted stem cell transplant. This receptor was obtained from a boy in the first two years of life who had a stem cell transplant for acute myeloid leukemia, so the T cells may come from the graft donor. The CDR3 here is CASSKGQDSYEQYF. For the CDR3, the DNA is TGTGCCAGCAGCAAAGGGCAGGACTCCTACGAGCAGTACTTC.